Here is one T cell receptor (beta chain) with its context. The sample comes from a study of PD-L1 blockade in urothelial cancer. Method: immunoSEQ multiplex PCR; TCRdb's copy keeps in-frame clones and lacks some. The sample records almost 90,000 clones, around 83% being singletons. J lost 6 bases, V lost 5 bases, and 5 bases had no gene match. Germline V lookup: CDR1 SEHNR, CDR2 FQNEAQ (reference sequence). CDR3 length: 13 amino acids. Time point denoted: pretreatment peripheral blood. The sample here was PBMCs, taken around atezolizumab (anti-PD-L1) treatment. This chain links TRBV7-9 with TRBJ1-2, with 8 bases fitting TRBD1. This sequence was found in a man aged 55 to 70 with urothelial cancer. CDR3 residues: CASSPQTGDGYTF. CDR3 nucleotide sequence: TGTGCCAGCAGCCCCCAGACAGGGGATGGCTACACCTTC.